Below, one TCR beta chain is given with its context. Its antigen is unknown. It has no much larger one-base neighbor in the sample; base qualities were not kept. In this study, sorted CD4+ and CD8+ T cells from the blood of healthy subjects and of severe aplastic anemia patients had their TCR repertoires deep-sequenced. Ficoll-Paque density gradient centrifugation was used to isolate peripheral blood mononuclear cells. Before DNA extraction, CD4+ and CD8+ T cells were sorted with FACS or magnetic beads. The data were taken from a study of CD8+CD57+ T cells in acquired aplastic anemia (dated by TCRdb to 2016 to 2018). Study-wide context: A mean of around 3 ug of DNA, ranging from roughly 0.18 to 30 ug, was extracted from sorted CD4+ and CD8+ cells. The full study reports these points: Patients and healthy controls showed no significant difference in CD8+ Simpson's diversity (P=0.060). Approximately 31 CD8+ CDR3 sequences were found in both patients and controls but appeared to be highly expressed in patients and within the immunodominant clones of the patients.

There are 17 amino acids in the CDR3, from cysteine to phenylalanine inclusive. Solely the CDR3 DNA is kept, with 51 bases framed from the first base. CDR1 and CDR2, per the germline V gene, are SNHLY and FYNNEI. V is shortened by 7 bases, J by 0 bases, and the region joining them spans 16 bases. Genomic DNA was used as template for profiling of TCR beta VDJ combinations and CDR3 sequences. TCR repertoire sequencing was run on an Illumina HiSeq 2000. In the source study's methods: TRBV/TRBJ rearrangement plots, CDR3 size and DJ length profiles, and Simpson's diversity index were used to evaluate the repertoires. The immunodominant clone was defined as the most abundant DNA sequence in deep sequencing data. CDR3 amino acid sequences were checked for sharing across subjects and were also compared against the VDJdb database and published repertoires. Using fastp trimming at Q25 and MiXCR clonotype assembly, TCRdb reanalyzed the public sequencing data and kept in-frame beta chains. All rows with the same CDR3 protein become a single entry with the most common DNA and genes. TCRdb's processing, not the study's, gives the V and J calls here. This sample lists about 190,000 distinct CDR3 sequences; under 70% were detected once. The ten top clones hold around 46% of the sample.

The TCR comes from a human donor with severe aplastic anemia or a healthy control (not recorded which). In this chain, TRBV2 is recombined with TRBJ1-6, with no reliable assignment of the D segment. The sample comprised sorted CD4+, CD8+, or CD8+CD57+ T cells (not recorded which) from PBMCs. The nucleotides are TGTGCCAGCATCCCCACCCCGGGAAGCTCCTATAATTCACCCCTCCACTTT. The resulting protein is CASIPTPGSSYNSPLHF.